This T cell receptor (beta chain) was found in a study of T cell changes during pregnancy in multiple sclerosis. The assay was immunoSEQ multiplex PCR, and TCRdb's table has in-frame clones only and misses some. The sample consists of approximately 30,000 clones, around nine tenths of them appearing once. With V trimmed by 1 base and J by 7 bases, 3 bases remained unmatched. This CDR3 has 15 amino acids. Per germline, CDR1 SGHTA and CDR2 FQGNSA. This clonotype originated in a female donor in good health, enrolled as a control in a pregnancy study. Sequenced material: CD4+ T cells from peripheral blood mononuclear cells, taken in the first trimester of pregnancy. The chain combines TRBV7-2 with TRBJ2-1, with 11 bases lining up with TRBD2. CDR3 sequence reads: CASSLGLAGLNEQFF. The DNA of the CDR3 is TGTGCCAGCAGCTTAGGACTAGCGGGACTTAATGAGCAGTTCTTC.